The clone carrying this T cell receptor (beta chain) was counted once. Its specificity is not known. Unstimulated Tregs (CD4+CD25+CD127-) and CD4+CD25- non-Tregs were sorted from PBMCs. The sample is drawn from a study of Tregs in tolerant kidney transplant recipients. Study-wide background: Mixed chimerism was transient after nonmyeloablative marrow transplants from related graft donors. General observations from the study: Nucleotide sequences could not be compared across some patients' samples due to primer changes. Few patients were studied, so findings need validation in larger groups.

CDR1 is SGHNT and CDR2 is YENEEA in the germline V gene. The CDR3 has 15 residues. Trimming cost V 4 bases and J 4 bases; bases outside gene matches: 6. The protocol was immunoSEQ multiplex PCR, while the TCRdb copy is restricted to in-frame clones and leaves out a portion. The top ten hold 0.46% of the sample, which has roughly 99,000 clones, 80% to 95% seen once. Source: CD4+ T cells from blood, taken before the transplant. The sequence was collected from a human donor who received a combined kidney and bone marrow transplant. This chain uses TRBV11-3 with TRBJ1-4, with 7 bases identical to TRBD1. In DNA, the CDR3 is TGTGCCAGCAGCTCCCGGGACAGAAGTAATGAAAAACTGTTTTTT. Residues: CASSSRDRSNEKLFF.